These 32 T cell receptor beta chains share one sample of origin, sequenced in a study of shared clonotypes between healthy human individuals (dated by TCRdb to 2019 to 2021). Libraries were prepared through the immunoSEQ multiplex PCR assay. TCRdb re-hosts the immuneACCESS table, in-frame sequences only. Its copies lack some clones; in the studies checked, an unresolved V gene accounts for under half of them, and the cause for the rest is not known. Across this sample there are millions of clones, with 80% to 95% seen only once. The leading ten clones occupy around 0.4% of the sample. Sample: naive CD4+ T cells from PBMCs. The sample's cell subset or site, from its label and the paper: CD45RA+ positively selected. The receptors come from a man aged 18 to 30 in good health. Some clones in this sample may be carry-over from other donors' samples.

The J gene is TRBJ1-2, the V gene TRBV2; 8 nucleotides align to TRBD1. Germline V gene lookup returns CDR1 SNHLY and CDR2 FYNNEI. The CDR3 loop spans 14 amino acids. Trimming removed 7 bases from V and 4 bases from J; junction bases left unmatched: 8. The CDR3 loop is CASTGTGYIYGYTF. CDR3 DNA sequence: TGTGCCAGCACCGGGACAGGTTACATCTATGGCTACACCTTC. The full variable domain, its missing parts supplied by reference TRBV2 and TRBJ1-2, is EPEVTQTPSHQVTQMGQEVILRCVPISNHLYFYWYRQILGQKVEFLVSFYNNEISEKSEIFDDQFSVERPDGSNFTLKIRSTKLEDSAMYFCASTGTGYIYGYTFGSGTRLTVV.

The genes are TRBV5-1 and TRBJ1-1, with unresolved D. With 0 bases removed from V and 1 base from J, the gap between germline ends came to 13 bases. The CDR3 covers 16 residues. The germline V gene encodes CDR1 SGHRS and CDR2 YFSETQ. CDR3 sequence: CASSLGRGISNTEAFF. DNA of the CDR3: TGCGCCAGCAGCTTGGGTCGGGGAATATCGAACACTGAAGCTTTCTTT.

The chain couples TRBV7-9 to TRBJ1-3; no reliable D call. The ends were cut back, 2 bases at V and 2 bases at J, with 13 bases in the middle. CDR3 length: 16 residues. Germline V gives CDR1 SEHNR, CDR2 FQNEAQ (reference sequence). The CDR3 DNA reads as TGTGCCAGCAGCTTATACGCTGACCGCACTGGAAACACCATATATTTT. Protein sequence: CASSLYADRTGNTIYF. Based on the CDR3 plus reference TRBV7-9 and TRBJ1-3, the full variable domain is DTGVSQNPRHKITKRGQNVTFRCDPISEHNRLYWYRQTLGQGPEFLTYFQNEAQLEKSRLLSDRFSAERPKGSFSTLEIQRTEQGDSAMYLCASSLYADRTGNTIYFGEGSWLTVV.

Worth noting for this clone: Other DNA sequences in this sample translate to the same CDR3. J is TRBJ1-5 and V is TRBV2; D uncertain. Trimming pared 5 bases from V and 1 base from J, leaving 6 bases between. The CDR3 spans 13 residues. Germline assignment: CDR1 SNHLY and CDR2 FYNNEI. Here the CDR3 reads CASSLDSNQPQHF. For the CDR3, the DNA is TGTGCCAGCAGTTTAGACAGCAATCAGCCCCAGCATTTT.

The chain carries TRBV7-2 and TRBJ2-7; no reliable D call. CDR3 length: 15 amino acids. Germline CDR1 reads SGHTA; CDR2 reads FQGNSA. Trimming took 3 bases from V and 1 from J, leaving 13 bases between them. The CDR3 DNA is TGTGCCAGCAGCTTCGGATCTAGTAATTCCTACGAGCAGTACTTC. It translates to CASSFGSSNSYEQYF.

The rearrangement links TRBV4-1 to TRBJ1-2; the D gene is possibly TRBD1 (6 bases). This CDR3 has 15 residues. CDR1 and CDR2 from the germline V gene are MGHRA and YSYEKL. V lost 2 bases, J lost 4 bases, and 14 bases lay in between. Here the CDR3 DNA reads TGCGCCAGCAGCCAACGCCAAGGGGGAGGCTATGGCTACACCTTC. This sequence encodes CASSQRQGGGYGYTF.

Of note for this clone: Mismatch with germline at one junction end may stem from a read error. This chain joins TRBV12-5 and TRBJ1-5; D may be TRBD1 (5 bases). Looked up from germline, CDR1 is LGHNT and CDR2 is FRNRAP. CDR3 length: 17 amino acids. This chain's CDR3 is CASALVLGVYSNQPQHF. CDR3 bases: TGTGCTAGTGCTTTGGTACTGGGGGTTTATAGCAATCAGCCCCAGCATTTT.

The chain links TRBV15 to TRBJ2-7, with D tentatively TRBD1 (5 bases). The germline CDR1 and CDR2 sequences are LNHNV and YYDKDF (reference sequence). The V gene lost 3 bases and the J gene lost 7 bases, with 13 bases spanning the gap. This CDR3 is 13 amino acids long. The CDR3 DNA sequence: TGTGCCACCAGCAGGGAAGGGCAGGGTGAGCAGTACTTC. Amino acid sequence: CATSREGQGEQYF.

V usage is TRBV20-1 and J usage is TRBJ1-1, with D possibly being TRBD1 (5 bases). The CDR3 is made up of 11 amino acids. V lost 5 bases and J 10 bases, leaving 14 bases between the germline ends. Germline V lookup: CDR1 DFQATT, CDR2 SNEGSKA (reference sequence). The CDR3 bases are TGCAGTGCTGAACGGACATCTGGAGCTTTCTTT. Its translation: CSAERTSGAFF.

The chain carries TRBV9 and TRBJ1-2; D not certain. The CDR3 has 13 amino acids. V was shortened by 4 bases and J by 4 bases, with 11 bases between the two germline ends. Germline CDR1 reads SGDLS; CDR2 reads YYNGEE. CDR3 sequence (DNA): TGTGCCAGCAGCCTGAACCTAGGCTATGGCTACACCTTC. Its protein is CASSLNLGYGYTF.

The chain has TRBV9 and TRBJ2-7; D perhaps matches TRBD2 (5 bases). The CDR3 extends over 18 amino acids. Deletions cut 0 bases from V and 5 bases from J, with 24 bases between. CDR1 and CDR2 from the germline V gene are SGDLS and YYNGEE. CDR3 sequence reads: CASSVGPVFSGPSHEQYF. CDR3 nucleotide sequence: TGTGCCAGCAGCGTAGGGCCCGTATTCAGCGGACCGTCCCACGAGCAGTACTTC. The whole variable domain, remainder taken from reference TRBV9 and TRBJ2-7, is DSGVTQTPKHLITATGQRVTLRCSPRSGDLSVYWYQQSLDQGLQFLIQYYNGEERAKGNILERFSAQQFPDLHSELNLSSLELGDSALYFCASSVGPVFSGPSHEQYFGPGTRLTVT.

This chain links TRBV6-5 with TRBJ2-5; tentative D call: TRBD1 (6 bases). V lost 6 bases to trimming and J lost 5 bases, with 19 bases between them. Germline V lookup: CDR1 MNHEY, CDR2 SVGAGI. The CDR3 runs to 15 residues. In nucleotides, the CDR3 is TGTGCCAGCAGGGCCGGGACATCCCGAGGGGAGACCCAGTACTTC. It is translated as CASRAGTSRGETQYF.

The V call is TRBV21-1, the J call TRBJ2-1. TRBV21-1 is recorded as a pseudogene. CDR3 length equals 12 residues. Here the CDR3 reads CASTKDLNEQFF. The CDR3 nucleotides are TGTGCCAGCACCAAGGACCTCAATGAGCAGTTCTTC.

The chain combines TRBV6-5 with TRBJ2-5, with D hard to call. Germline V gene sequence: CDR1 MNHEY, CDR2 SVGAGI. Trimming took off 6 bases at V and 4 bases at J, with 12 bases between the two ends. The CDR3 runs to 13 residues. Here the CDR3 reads CASRRWRSETQYF. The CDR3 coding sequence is TGTGCCAGCAGAAGGTGGCGTTCAGAGACCCAGTACTTC.

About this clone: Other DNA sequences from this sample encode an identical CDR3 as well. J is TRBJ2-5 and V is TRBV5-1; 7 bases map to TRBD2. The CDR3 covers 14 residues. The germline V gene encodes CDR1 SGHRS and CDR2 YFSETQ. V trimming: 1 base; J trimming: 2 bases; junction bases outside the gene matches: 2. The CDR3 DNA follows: TGCGCCAGCAGCTTGACAGCGGGACAAGAGACCCAGTACTTC. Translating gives CASSLTAGQETQYF.

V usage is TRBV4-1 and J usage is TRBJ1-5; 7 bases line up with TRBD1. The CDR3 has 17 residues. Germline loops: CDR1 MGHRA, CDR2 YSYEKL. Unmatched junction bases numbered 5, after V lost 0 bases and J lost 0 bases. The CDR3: CASSQEDRTYSNQPQHF. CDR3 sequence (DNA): TGCGCCAGCAGCCAAGAGGACAGGACATATAGCAATCAGCCCCAGCATTTT.

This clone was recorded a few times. CDR3: CAWSPGARNQPQHF. The CDR3 DNA sequence: TGTGCCTGGAGTCCTGGCGCCCGCAATCAGCCCCAGCATTTT. The chain links TRBV30 to TRBJ1-5; D is uncertain. The CDR3 length is 14 residues. CDR1 and CDR2 (germline): GTSNPN, SVGIG (reference sequence). With 2 bases removed from V and 2 bases from J, the gap between germline ends came to 10 bases. Variable domain in full (rest from reference TRBV30 and TRBJ1-5): SQTIHQWPATLVQPVGSPLSLECTVEGTSNPNLYWYRQAAGRGLQLLFYSVGIGQISSEVPQNLSASRPQDRQFILSSKKLLLSDSGFYLCAWSPGARNQPQHFGDGTRLSIL.

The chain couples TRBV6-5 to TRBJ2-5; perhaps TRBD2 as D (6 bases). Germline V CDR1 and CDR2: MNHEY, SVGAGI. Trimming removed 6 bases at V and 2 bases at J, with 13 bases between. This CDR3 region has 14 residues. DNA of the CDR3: TGTGCCAGCAGGCCCCCGGGACTGCAAGAGACCCAGTACTTC. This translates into CASRPPGLQETQYF.

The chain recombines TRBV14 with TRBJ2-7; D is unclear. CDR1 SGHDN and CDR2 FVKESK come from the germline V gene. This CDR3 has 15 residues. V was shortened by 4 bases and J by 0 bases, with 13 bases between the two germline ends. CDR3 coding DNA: TGTGCCAGCAGCCTTGACTCAAGGAGCTCCTACGAGCAGTACTTC. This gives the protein CASSLDSRSSYEQYF.

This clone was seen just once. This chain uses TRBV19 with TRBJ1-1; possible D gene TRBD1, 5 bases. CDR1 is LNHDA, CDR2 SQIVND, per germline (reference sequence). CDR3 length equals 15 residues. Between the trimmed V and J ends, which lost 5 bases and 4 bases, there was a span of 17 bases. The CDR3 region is CASSEWTAGTTEAFF. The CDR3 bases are TGTGCCAGTAGTGAATGGACGGCGGGGACCACTGAAGCTTTCTTT.

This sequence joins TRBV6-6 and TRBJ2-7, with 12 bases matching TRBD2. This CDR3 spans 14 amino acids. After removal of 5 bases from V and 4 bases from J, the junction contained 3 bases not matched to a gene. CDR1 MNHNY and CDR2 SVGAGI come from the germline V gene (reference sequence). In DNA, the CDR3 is TGTGCCAGCAGTAGGGGACTAGCGGGTTACGAGCAGTACTTC. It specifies CASSRGLAGYEQYF.

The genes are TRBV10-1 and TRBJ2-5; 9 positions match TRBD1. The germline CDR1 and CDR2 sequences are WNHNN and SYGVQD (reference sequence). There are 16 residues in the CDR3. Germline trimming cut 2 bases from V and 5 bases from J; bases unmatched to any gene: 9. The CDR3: CASSENPGQGRETQYF. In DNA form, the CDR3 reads TGCGCCAGCAGTGAGAACCCGGGACAGGGTAGGGAGACCCAGTACTTC.

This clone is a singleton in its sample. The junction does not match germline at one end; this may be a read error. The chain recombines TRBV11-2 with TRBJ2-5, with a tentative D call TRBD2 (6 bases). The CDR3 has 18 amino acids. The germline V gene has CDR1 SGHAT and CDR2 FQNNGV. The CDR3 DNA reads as TGTGCCAGCAGCTTAGGAAGTAGCGGAAGACTACCAAGAGAGGCCCAGTACTTC. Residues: CASSLGSSGRLPREAQYF.

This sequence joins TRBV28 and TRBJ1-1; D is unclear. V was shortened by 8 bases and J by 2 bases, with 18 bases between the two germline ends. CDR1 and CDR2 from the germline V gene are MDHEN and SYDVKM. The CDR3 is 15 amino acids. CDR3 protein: CASSILPSLNTEAFF. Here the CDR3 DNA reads TGTGCCAGCTCAATCCTCCCCTCCTTAAACACTGAAGCTTTCTTT.

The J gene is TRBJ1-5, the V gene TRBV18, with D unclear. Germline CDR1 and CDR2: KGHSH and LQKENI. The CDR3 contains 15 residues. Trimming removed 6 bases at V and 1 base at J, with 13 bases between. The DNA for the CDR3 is TGTGCCAGCTCGCGGGCAGCATTAAGCAATCAGCCCCAGCATTTT. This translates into CASSRAALSNQPQHF.

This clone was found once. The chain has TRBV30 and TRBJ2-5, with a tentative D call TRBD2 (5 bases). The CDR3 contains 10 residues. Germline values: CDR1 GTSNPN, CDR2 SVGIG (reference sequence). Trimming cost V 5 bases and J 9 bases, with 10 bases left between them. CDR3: CAWGGTAQYF. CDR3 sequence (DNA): TGTGCCTGGGGAGGTACGGCCCAGTACTTC.

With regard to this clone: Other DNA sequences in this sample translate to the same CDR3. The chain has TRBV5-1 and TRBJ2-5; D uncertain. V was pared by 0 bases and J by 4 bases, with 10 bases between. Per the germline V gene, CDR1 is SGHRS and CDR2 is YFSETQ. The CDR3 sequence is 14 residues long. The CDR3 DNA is TGCGCCAGCAGCTTGGAAGGAGTGGGAGAGACCCAGTACTTC. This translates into CASSLEGVGETQYF.

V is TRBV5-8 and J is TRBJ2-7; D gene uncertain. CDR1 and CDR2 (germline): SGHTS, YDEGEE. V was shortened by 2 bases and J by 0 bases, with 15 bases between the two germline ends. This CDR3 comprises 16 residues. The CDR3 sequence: CASSFPDPTPSYEQYF. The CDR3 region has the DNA TGTGCCAGCAGCTTTCCGGACCCGACCCCCTCCTACGAGCAGTACTTC.

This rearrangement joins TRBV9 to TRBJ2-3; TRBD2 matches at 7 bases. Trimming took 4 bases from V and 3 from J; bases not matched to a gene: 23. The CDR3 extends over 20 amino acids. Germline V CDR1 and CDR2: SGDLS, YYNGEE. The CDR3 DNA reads TGTGCCAGCAGCTCTCGATGGGAGAGGGAGGGCTACGTAGGGACAGATACGCAGTATTTT. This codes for CASSSRWEREGYVGTDTQYF. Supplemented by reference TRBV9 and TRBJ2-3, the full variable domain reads DSGVTQTPKHLITATGQRVTLRCSPRSGDLSVYWYQQSLDQGLQFLIQYYNGEERAKGNILERFSAQQFPDLHSELNLSSLELGDSALYFCASSSRWEREGYVGTDTQYFGPGTRLTVL.

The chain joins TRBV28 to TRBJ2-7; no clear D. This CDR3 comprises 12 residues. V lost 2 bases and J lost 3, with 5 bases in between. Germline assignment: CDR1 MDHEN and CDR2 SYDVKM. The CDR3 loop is CASSLNYYEQYF. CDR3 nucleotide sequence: TGTGCCAGCAGTTTAAATTACTACGAGCAGTACTTC.

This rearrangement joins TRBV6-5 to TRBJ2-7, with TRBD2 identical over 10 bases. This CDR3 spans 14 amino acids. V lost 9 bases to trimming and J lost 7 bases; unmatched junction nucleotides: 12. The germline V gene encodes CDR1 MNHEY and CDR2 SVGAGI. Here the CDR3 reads CASMVDTSGEEQYF. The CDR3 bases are TGTGCCAGTATGGTTGATACTAGCGGGGAAGAGCAGTACTTC.

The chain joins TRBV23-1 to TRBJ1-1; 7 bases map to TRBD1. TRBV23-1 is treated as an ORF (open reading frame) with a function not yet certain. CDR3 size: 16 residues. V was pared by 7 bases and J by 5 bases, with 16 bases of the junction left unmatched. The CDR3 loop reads CASIRYRGRRDTEAFF. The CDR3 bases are TGCGCCAGCATCCGGTACAGGGGTCGGCGCGATACTGAAGCTTTCTTT.